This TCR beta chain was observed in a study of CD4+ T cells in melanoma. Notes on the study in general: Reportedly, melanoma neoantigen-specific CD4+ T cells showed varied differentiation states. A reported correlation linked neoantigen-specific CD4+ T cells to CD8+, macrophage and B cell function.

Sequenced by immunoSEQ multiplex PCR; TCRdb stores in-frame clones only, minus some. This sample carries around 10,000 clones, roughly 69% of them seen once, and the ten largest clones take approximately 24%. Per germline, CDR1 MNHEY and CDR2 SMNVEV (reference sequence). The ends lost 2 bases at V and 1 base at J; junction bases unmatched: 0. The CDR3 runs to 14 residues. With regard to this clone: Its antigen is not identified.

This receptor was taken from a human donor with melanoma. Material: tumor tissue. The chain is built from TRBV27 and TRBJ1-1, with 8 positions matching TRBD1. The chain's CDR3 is CASSLQGANTEAFF. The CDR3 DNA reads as TGTGCCAGCAGTTTACAGGGGGCGAACACTGAAGCTTTCTTT.